The rows below give T cell receptor beta chains drawn from one sample of a study of T cell responses to AZD1222 COVID-19 vaccine. Sequencing was performed with immunoSEQ multiplex PCR; in TCRdb, only in-frame clones are kept and a portion is missing. The profile shows 140,000 to 150,000 clones, 85% to 95% of them singletons. The material was peripheral blood, obtained on day 0 of AZD1222 vaccination. The receptors derive from an adult in good health. CDR3s include the opening cysteine and the closing phenylalanine or tryptophan. A D gene is named only where the DNA matches it firmly. Clone size is shown for a subset of rows, as once, few, many or a class of expanded clone.

v_gene,j_gene,abundance,d_gene,CDR3aa,CDR3nt
TRBV6-5,TRBJ1-1,NA,TRBD1,CASSSPGGGKAFF,TGTGCCAGCAGTTCCCCCGGAGGGGGCAAAGCTTTCTTT
TRBV4-2,TRBJ2-2,NA,TRBD2,CASSQGRTGGTGELFF,TGTGCCAGCAGCCAAGGGCGGACGGGGGGGACCGGGGAGCTGTTTTTT
TRBV5-1,TRBJ2-5,NA,NA,CASSLGPVGGGRQYF,TGCGCCAGCAGCTTGGGCCCCGTGGGAGGGGGCCGTCAGTACTTC
TRBV18,TRBJ2-7,NA,NA,CASSPQGKVEQYF,TGTGCCAGCTCACCACAGGGAAAGGTCGAGCAGTACTTC
TRBV3-1/TRBV3-2,TRBJ2-3,NA,NA,CASSQGSDTQYF,TGTGCCAGCAGCCAAGGGTCAGATACGCAGTATTTT
TRBV6-6,TRBJ2-1,NA,TRBD1,CASSRQGSGEQFF,TGTGCCAGCAGTCGACAGGGGAGCGGTGAGCAGTTCTTC
TRBV5-1,TRBJ1-6,NA,NA,CASSGVPGDNSPLHF,TGCGCCAGCAGCGGGGTCCCAGGGGACAATTCACCCCTCCACTTT
TRBV28,TRBJ2-7,NA,NA,CASSPPMWQTTRTYEQYF,TGTGCCAGCAGTCCGCCCATGTGGCAGACAACCAGGACCTACGAGCAGTACTTC
TRBV3-1/TRBV3-2,TRBJ1-1,NA,TRBD1,CASSQDAGGTEAFF,TGTGCCAGCAGCCAAGACGCAGGGGGCACTGAAGCTTTCTTT
TRBV27,TRBJ2-1,NA,NA,CASSMERGHYNEQFF,TGTGCCAGCAGTATGGAACGGGGGCACTACAATGAGCAGTTCTTC
TRBV5-1,TRBJ1-1,NA,TRBD1,CASSWTGANEAFF,TGCGCCAGCAGCTGGACAGGGGCCAATGAAGCTTTCTTT
TRBV24-1,TRBJ2-1,once,TRBD1,CATSGTGEREQFF,TGTGCCACCAGTGGTACAGGGGAGCGAGAGCAGTTCTTC
TRBV6-5,TRBJ1-4,NA,NA,CASSYTQGLNEKLFF,TGTGCCAGCAGTTACACACAGGGCCTTAATGAAAAACTGTTTTTT
TRBV30,TRBJ2-7,NA,NA,CAWSGTPLEGYEQYF,TGTGCCTGGAGTGGGACTCCTCTGGAGGGCTACGAGCAGTACTTC
TRBV9,TRBJ1-1,NA,NA,CASSVAPSYPGTEAFF,TGTGCCAGCAGCGTAGCCCCATCATACCCCGGGACTGAAGCTTTCTTT
TRBV4-3,TRBJ2-1,NA,TRBD2,CASSQDPAGAYNEQFF,TGCGCCAGCAGCCAAGATCCGGCGGGGGCCTACAATGAGCAGTTCTTC
TRBV7-3,TRBJ2-3,NA,NA,CASSYLGSTDTQYF,TGTGCCAGCAGCTACCTTGGTAGCACAGATACGCAGTATTTT
TRBV9,TRBJ2-5,NA,NA,CASSGSTGETQYF,TGTGCCAGCAGCGGATCTACTGGGGAGACCCAGTACTTC
TRBV9,TRBJ2-3,NA,TRBD2,CASSVGLAGGLVTDTQYF,TGTGCCAGCAGCGTAGGACTAGCGGGGGGGCTGGTCACAGATACGCAGTATTTT
TRBV19,TRBJ1-1,NA,NA,CASINTAETTEAFF,TGTGCCAGTATCAATACCGCTGAGACCACTGAAGCTTTCTTT
TRBV18,TRBJ1-5,NA,NA,CASSRSGQSFSNQPQHF,TGTGCCAGCTCAAGATCCGGACAGAGTTTTAGCAATCAGCCCCAGCATTTT
TRBV5-4,TRBJ2-1,NA,NA,CASSLIGTPEKQFF,TGTGCCAGCAGCTTGATTGGGACACCTGAAAAGCAGTTCTTC
TRBV28,TRBJ2-3,NA,NA,CASSYILAPEGSDTQYF,TGTGCCAGCAGTTACATCCTCGCCCCGGAAGGGTCAGATACGCAGTATTTT
TRBV3-1/TRBV3-2,TRBJ1-1,once,TRBD1,CASSQAGTGIFAFF,TGTGCCAGCAGCCAGGCCGGGACAGGAATTTTCGCTTTCTTT
TRBV30,TRBJ1-5,NA,NA,CAWSPSWGVGNQPQHF,TGTGCCTGGAGTCCCTCGTGGGGGGTCGGGAATCAGCCCCAGCATTTT
TRBV2,TRBJ1-5,NA,NA,CASSEMGLSNQPQHF,TGTGCCAGCAGTGAAATGGGTCTTAGCAATCAGCCCCAGCATTTT
TRBV4-1,TRBJ1-2,NA,NA,CASSQELGARFYGYTF,TGCGCCAGCAGCCAAGAATTGGGGGCGCGGTTCTATGGCTACACCTTC
TRBV5-1,TRBJ2-7,NA,NA,CASSLESSYEQYF,TGCGCCAGCAGCTTGGAGTCGTCCTACGAGCAGTACTTC
TRBV5-6,TRBJ1-2,NA,NA,CASKRQSYGYTF,TGTGCCAGCAAGCGACAGTCCTATGGCTACACCTTC
TRBV5-1,TRBJ1-2,NA,TRBD1,CASSTQGADGYTF,TGCGCCAGCAGCACCCAGGGGGCGGATGGCTACACCTTC
TRBV3-1/TRBV3-2,TRBJ1-1,NA,NA,CASSQVGGSNTEAFF,TGTGCCAGCAGCCAAGTTGGGGGATCGAACACTGAAGCTTTCTTT
TRBV13,TRBJ2-3,NA,NA,CASSLVRQGISDTQYF,TGTGCCAGCAGCTTAGTGCGGCAGGGTATTTCAGATACGCAGTATTTT
TRBV2,TRBJ1-4,NA,NA,CASERDTTNEKLFF,TGTGCCAGCGAAAGGGATACAACTAATGAAAAACTGTTTTTT
TRBV18,TRBJ2-5,NA,NA,CASSPLEGLETQYF,TGTGCCAGCTCACCACTGGAGGGCTTGGAGACCCAGTACTTC
TRBV18,TRBJ1-1,NA,TRBD1,CASSPPTGSGAFF,TGTGCCAGCTCACCCCCGACAGGGTCTGGTGCTTTCTTT
TRBV30,TRBJ1-1,NA,NA,CAWSPGLGTEAFF,TGTGCCTGGAGCCCTGGGTTGGGCACTGAAGCTTTCTTT
TRBV19,TRBJ1-6,NA,NA,CASSIGQYDSSPLHF,TGTGCCAGTAGTATAGGACAGTATGACTCTTCACCCCTCCACTTT